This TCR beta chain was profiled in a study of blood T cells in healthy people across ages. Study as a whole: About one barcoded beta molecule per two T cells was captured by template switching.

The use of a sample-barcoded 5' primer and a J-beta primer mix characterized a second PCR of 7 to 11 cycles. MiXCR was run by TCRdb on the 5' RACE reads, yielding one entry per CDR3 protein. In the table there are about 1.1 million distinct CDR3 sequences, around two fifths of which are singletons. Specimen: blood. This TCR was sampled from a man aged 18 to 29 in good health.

The CDR3 region is CAISETQTWLPKEQYF. CDR3 nucleotide sequence: TGTGCCATCAGTGAGACACAGACATGGCTACCTAAGGAGCAGTACTTC. The chain carries TRBV10-3 and TRBJ2-5; D is unclear. There are 16 residues in the CDR3. Germline assignment: CDR1 ENHRY and CDR2 SYGVKD. The V gene lost 2 bases and the J gene lost 11 bases, with 24 bases spanning the gap.